These 31 T cell receptor beta chains share one sample of origin, sequenced in a study of post-analysis software for immune sequencing data. Study observations and caveats: TRBV5-6, TRBV5-1 and TRBV20-1 were among four or five TRBV segments more frequent in patients than controls.

No antigen has been assigned to these receptors. Prepared libraries of TCR beta cDNA carried unique molecular identifiers. TCRdb independently ran MiXCR on the PCR reads; one entry per CDR3 protein. The sample holds fewer than 850,000 distinct CDR3 sequences; just under 30% are singletons and the top ten take 0.56%. Specimen: blood. The origin of the receptors is a girl aged 10-17 years with multiple sclerosis.

This clonotype showed up just a few times. The gene calls are TRBV5-5 and TRBJ2-5; D may match TRBD1 or TRBD2 (5 bases each). V lost 1 base to trimming and J lost 1 base, with 11 bases between them. The CDR3 spans 15 residues. Germline loops: CDR1 SGHKS, CDR2 YYEKEE (reference sequence). DNA of the CDR3: TGTGCCAGCAGCTTGAATGCAGGGAGCCAAGAGACCCAGTACTTC. Its translation: CASSLNAGSQETQYF.

As regards this clonotype: An end of the junction differs from the germline gene, which may be a read error. The chain couples TRBV15 to TRBJ1-4; D is uncertain. This CDR3 contains 16 residues. Germline values: CDR1 LNHNV, CDR2 YYDKDF (reference sequence). The CDR3 reads CATSRDLGGKYEELFF. CDR3 nucleotide sequence: TGTGCCACCAGCAGAGATCTGGGCGGAAAGTATGAAGAACTGTTTTTT.

The rearrangement links TRBV15 to TRBJ2-3; 10 nucleotides align to TRBD2. The germline gives CDR1 LNHNV, CDR2 YYDKDF (reference sequence). The CDR3 extends over 15 amino acids. Trimming at V came to 6 bases and at J to 0 bases, leaving 3 bases not matched to a gene. The CDR3 DNA is TGTGCCACCAGTCCGACTAGCGGGAGCACAGATACGCAGTATTTT. This sequence encodes CATSPTSGSTDTQYF.

The CDR3 spells CASTYSAGAETQYF. CDR3 nucleotide sequence: TGTGCCAGCACCTACTCGGCCGGGGCTGAGACCCAGTACTTC. The chain employs TRBV12-3 or TRBV12-4 and TRBJ2-5; D tentatively fits TRBD1 or TRBD2 (5 bases each). The CDR3 sequence is 14 residues long. The V gene lost 7 bases and the J gene lost 5 bases, with 17 bases spanning the gap.

This clonotype was found once. V and J are TRBV5-6 and TRBJ1-1, with 7 bases aligning to TRBD1. The CDR3 is 16 residues long. Germline CDR1 is SGHDT and CDR2 is YYEEEE. Trimming at V came to 5 bases and at J to 1 base, leaving 11 bases not matched to a gene. The CDR3 DNA follows: TGTGCCAGCAGAGAATTAACAGGGGTGGGGAACACTGAAGCTTTCTTT. Protein sequence: CASRELTGVGNTEAFF.

This clonotype was detected only a few times. The gene calls are TRBV7-2 and TRBJ2-7, with D possibly being TRBD1 (5 bases). Trimming removed 1 base at V and 5 bases at J, with 12 bases between. The CDR3 consists of 14 residues. Germline CDR1 SGHTA, CDR2 FQGNSA. The CDR3, as DNA: TGTGCCAGCAGCTTAGATCCCAGGGCCCACGAGCAGTACTTC. Translating gives CASSLDPRAHEQYF.

The chain couples TRBV10-3 to TRBJ2-7; 8 bases map to TRBD1. Losses at the gene ends were 8 bases for V and 2 bases for J; bases not matched to a gene: 5. Germline loops: CDR1 ENHRY, CDR2 SYGVKD. This CDR3 region has 13 residues. The CDR3 bases are TGTGCCATCTCGGACAGGGACGCCTACGAGCAGTACTTC. It encodes CAISDRDAYEQYF.

V and J are TRBV7-9 and TRBJ2-1; 9 bases map to TRBD1. Germline V gene sequence: CDR1 SEHNR, CDR2 FQNEAQ (reference sequence). The CDR3 is 14 residues long. The ends lost 4 bases at V and 3 bases at J; junction bases unmatched: 1. The CDR3 spells CASSSDRGYNEQFF. As DNA, the CDR3 is TGTGCCAGCAGCTCGGACAGGGGCTACAATGAGCAGTTCTTC.

This rearrangement joins TRBV24-1 to TRBJ1-2; 8 bases map to TRBD1. CDR3 length: 17 residues. V was pared by 2 bases and J by 4 bases, with 11 bases of the junction left unmatched. Per germline, CDR1 KGHDR and CDR2 SFDVKD. The CDR3 loop is CATSDSRVAGGVYGYTF. In DNA, the CDR3 is TGTGCCACCAGTGATTCCCGCGTTGCAGGGGGCGTCTATGGCTACACCTTC.

V and J are TRBV12-3 or TRBV12-4 and TRBJ1-1; no reliable D call. There are 16 residues in the CDR3. With 6 bases removed from V and 4 bases from J, the gap between germline ends came to 21 bases. The CDR3: CASRREGNSRSTEAFF. The CDR3 nucleotides read TGTGCCAGCAGGAGGGAAGGTAATTCCAGGAGCACTGAAGCTTTCTTT.

This clonotype was recorded many times. This chain joins TRBV29-1 and TRBJ2-1; D is possibly TRBD2 (5 bases). The ends were cut back, 4 bases at V and 3 bases at J, with 16 bases in the middle. The CDR3 is 15 residues long. Germline CDR1 reads SQVTM; CDR2 reads ANQGSEA. For the CDR3, the DNA is TGCAGCGTTGGCGAACAGCGAGGGTTCTACAATGAGCAGTTCTTC. Residues: CSVGEQRGFYNEQFF.

This clonotype came up a few times. The CDR3, as DNA: TGCAGCGTTGCAGGGGGCGTTTATAGCAATCAGCCCCAGCATTTT. Protein: CSVAGGVYSNQPQHF. The chain employs TRBV29-1 and TRBJ1-5, with 8 nucleotides matching TRBD1. Per germline, CDR1 SQVTM and CDR2 ANQGSEA. CDR3 length: 15 residues. V dropped 4 bases and J dropped 0; count of bases not matched to a gene: 5.

This clonotype came up a few times. This rearrangement joins TRBV7-8 to TRBJ1-1, with unresolved D. Germline V lookup: CDR1 SGHVS, CDR2 FQNEAQ. The length of the CDR3 is 14 residues. The V end was cut by 7 bases, the J end by 1 base, with 13 bases between. In DNA, the CDR3 is TGTGCCAGCATCCCGAGGACGGGGAACACTGAAGCTTTCTTT. Translated, it gives CASIPRTGNTEAFF.

This clonotype was found a few times. The chain uses TRBV20-1 and TRBJ2-7; D possibly matches TRBD1 or TRBD2 (6 bases each). The CDR3 consists of 15 residues. V lost 6 bases to trimming and J lost 1 base, with 19 bases between them. Germline-derived CDR1 and CDR2 are DFQATT and SNEGSKA (reference sequence). CDR3 in DNA: TGCAGTGCCCTTCGACCCATAGGGGGGTCCTACGAGCAGTACTTC. Translation: CSALRPIGGSYEQYF.

The chain has TRBV4-3 and TRBJ2-7, with 8 bases identical to TRBD2. The J segment lost 2 bases and the V segment lost 4 bases, leaving 7 bases of the junction unmatched. Germline V gives CDR1 LGHNA, CDR2 YSLEER. The CDR3 has 15 amino acids. CDR3 in DNA: TGCGCCAGCAGCCGGGCGGCGGGGGGAACCTACGAGCAGTACTTC. Its translation is CASSRAAGGTYEQYF.

The V gene is TRBV6-5, the J gene TRBJ2-7; tentatively, D is TRBD1 (8 bases). The CDR3 totals 14 residues. Germline V gene lookup returns CDR1 MNHEY and CDR2 SVGAGI. Trimming took off 6 bases at V and 4 bases at J, with 16 bases between the two ends. CDR3 DNA: TGTGCCAGCAGGACCACAGGGGGGGGGTACGAGCAGTACTTC. It is translated as CASRTTGGGYEQYF.

This clonotype occurred a few times. The chain employs TRBV18 and TRBJ2-7; TRBD2 matches at 13 bases. This CDR3 is built from 15 residues. V dropped 6 bases and J dropped 9; count of bases not matched to a gene: 11. Germline CDR1 and CDR2: KGHSH and LQKENI. CDR3 amino acids: CASSPGLAGVLGQYF. The CDR3 DNA follows: TGTGCCAGCTCTCCTGGACTAGCGGGAGTTTTAGGGCAGTACTTC.

This clonotype was observed at least ten times. The chain uses TRBV6-5 and TRBJ2-7; 14 positions agree with TRBD2. With V trimmed by 0 bases and J by 3 bases, 4 bases remained unmatched. This CDR3 contains 17 residues. Per germline, CDR1 MNHEY and CDR2 SVGAGI. Here the CDR3 reads CASSYSGTSGSFYEQYF. In nucleotides, the CDR3 is TGTGCCAGCAGTTACTCGGGGACTAGCGGGAGTTTCTACGAGCAGTACTTC.

This clonotype was seen at least ten times. The chain carries TRBV12-3 or TRBV12-4 and TRBJ2-3; 8 positions match TRBD2. The ends lost 8 bases at V and 1 base at J; junction bases unmatched: 5. This CDR3 is built from 14 residues. The CDR3 DNA follows: TGTGCCAGCTTGGTCGGGGGGGGCACAGATACGCAGTATTTT. Amino acid sequence: CASLVGGGTDTQYF.

The chain links TRBV20-1 to TRBJ2-1; 10 nucleotides align to TRBD2. V trimming: 3 bases; J trimming: 10 bases; junction bases outside the gene matches: 9. The CDR3 loop spans 14 amino acids. Germline V gene data show CDR1 as DFQATT and CDR2 as SNEGSKA (reference sequence). The CDR3, as DNA: TGCAGTGCTAGGGAGAGCGGGAGGGTTAAAGAGCAGTTCTTC. This gives the protein CSARESGRVKEQFF.

This chain joins TRBV4-3 and TRBJ2-7; possible D gene TRBD1, 5 bases. Germline V gene lookup returns CDR1 LGHNA and CDR2 YSLEER. The V end was cut by 6 bases, the J end by 7 bases, with 22 bases between. The CDR3 length is 15 residues. The CDR3, as DNA: TGCGCCAGCAGTCCTTCGGGCAGGGTTTACAATGAGCAGTACTTC. Protein sequence: CASSPSGRVYNEQYF.

This chain's CDR3 is CSAGGESQRWNEQFF. The CDR3 bases are TGCAGTGCCGGAGGGGAGAGCCAACGATGGAATGAGCAGTTCTTC. The rearrangement uses TRBV20-1 and TRBJ2-1, with TRBD2 as a possible D gene (6 bases). In germline, CDR1 is DFQATT, CDR2 SNEGSKA (reference sequence). With 6 bases removed from V and 7 bases from J, the gap between germline ends came to 22 bases. There are 15 residues in the CDR3.

This clonotype was seen a handful of times. The chain is built from TRBV27 and TRBJ2-1; TRBD2 aligns across 15 bases. CDR1 is MNHEY, CDR2 SMNVEV, per germline (reference sequence). Trimming cost V 1 base and J 7 bases; bases outside gene matches: 8. The CDR3 totals 18 residues. The DNA of the CDR3 is TGTGCCAGCAGTTTATTATCCTGGGGGACTAGCGGGAGGAATGAGCAGTTCTTC. Translated: CASSLLSWGTSGRNEQFF.

This clonotype was seen just once. The V call is TRBV20-1, the J call TRBJ1-2; a possible D gene is TRBD1 (6 bases). Germline V CDR1 and CDR2: DFQATT, SNEGSKA (reference sequence). CDR3 length: 14 amino acids. V was shortened by 3 bases and J by 4 bases, with 15 bases between the two germline ends. The CDR3 nucleotides read TGCAGTGCTAGGGACAAGACAGGTGCCTATGGCTACACCTTC. Its protein is CSARDKTGAYGYTF.

This clonotype has at least ten counts. The chain uses TRBV20-1 and TRBJ2-5; D is tentatively TRBD1 or TRBD2 (6 bases each). Germline-derived CDR1 and CDR2 are DFQATT and SNEGSKA (reference sequence). V dropped 6 bases and J dropped 5 bases, with 16 bases sitting between them. This CDR3 is 13 amino acids long. This CDR3 is CSAIITGRETQYF. Here the CDR3 DNA reads TGCAGTGCGATCATTACAGGGAGGGAGACCCAGTACTTC.

This clonotype was seen a handful of times. V and J are TRBV3-1 and TRBJ1-2; D remains unclear. The CDR3 extends over 12 amino acids. Trimming removed 1 base from V and 7 bases from J, with 7 bases in between. Germline assignment: CDR1 LGHDT and CDR2 YNNKEL (reference sequence). The CDR3 region is CASSQGEFGYTF. CDR3 sequence (DNA): TGTGCCAGCAGCCAAGGGGAGTTTGGCTACACCTTC. Full variable domain (outside the CDR3, taken from reference TRBV3-1 and TRBJ1-2): DTAVSQTPKYLVTQMGNDKSIKCEQNLGHDTMYWYKQDSKKFLKIMFSYNNKELIINETVPNRFSPKSPDKAHLNLHINSLELGDSAVYFCASSQGEFGYTFGSGTRLTVV.

The genes are TRBV7-2 and TRBJ2-1; 7 bases match TRBD2. Germline V gene sequence: CDR1 SGHTA, CDR2 FQGNSA. CDR3 size: 15 residues. V was pared by 5 bases and J by 0 bases, with 4 bases of the junction left unmatched. This CDR3 is CASSPLAASYNEQFF. The CDR3 DNA reads as TGTGCCAGCAGCCCCCTAGCGGCCTCCTACAATGAGCAGTTCTTC.

The CDR3, as DNA: TGCGCCAGCAGCCCTACCTCTAGCACAGATACGCAGTATTTT. Translation gives CASSPTSSTDTQYF. The rearrangement joins TRBV5-1 to TRBJ2-3, with D uncertain. The CDR3 contains 14 residues. Germline loops: CDR1 SGHRS, CDR2 YFSETQ. The V gene lost 4 bases and the J gene lost 0 bases, with 9 bases spanning the gap.

The chain carries TRBV7-9 and TRBJ1-1, with TRBD1 matching over 10 bases. The V segment lost 1 base and the J segment 9 bases; nucleotides outside the gene matches: 5. Germline V gene lookup returns CDR1 SEHNR and CDR2 FQNEAQ (reference sequence). The CDR3 loop spans 14 amino acids. The chain's CDR3 is CASSLVGTGDQAFF. In nucleotides, the CDR3 is TGTGCCAGCAGCTTAGTAGGGACAGGGGATCAAGCTTTCTTT.

This clonotype showed up just a few times. The chain combines TRBV24-1 with TRBJ2-1; TRBD2 is a possible D gene (5 bases). The germline gives CDR1 KGHDR, CDR2 SFDVKD. V was shortened by 4 bases and J by 5 bases, with 11 bases between the two germline ends. This CDR3 contains 14 residues. Here the CDR3 reads CATSDHDYDNEQFF. The CDR3 DNA follows: TGTGCCACCAGTGACCACGACTACGACAATGAGCAGTTCTTC.

This clonotype has only one observation. The rearrangement uses TRBV2 and TRBJ2-1; 8 bases agree with TRBD2. The CDR3 has 15 amino acids. Germline-derived CDR1 and CDR2 are SNHLY and FYNNEI. V shed 7 bases and J 1 base; nucleotides not matched to a gene: 6. The CDR3 loop reads CASMLRGGSYNEQFF. CDR3 nucleotides: TGTGCCAGCATGCTCCGGGGGGGTTCCTACAATGAGCAGTTCTTC. Full variable domain (outside the CDR3, taken from reference TRBV2 and TRBJ2-1): EPEVTQTPSHQVTQMGQEVILRCVPISNHLYFYWYRQILGQKVEFLVSFYNNEISEKSEIFDDQFSVERPDGSNFTLKIRSTKLEDSAMYFCASMLRGGSYNEQFFGPGTRLTVL.